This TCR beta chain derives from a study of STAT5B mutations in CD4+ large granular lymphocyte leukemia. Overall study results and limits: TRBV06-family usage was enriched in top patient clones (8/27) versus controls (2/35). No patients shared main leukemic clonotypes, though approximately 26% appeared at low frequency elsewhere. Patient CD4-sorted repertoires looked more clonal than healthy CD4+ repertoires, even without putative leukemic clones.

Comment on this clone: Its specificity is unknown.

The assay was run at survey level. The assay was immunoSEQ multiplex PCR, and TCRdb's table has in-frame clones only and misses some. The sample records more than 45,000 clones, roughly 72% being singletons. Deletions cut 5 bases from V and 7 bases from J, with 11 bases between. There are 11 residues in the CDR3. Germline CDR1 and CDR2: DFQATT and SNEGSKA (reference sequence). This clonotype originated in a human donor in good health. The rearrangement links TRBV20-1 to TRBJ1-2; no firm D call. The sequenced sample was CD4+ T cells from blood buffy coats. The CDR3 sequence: CSARGLGGYTF. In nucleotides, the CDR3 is TGCAGTGCTCGGGGTTTAGGTGGCTACACCTTC.